A selection of T cell receptor beta chains follows, all from one sample in a study of blood T cell repertoires in COVID-19. Assay used: immunoSEQ multiplex PCR; TCRdb lists only in-frame clones, some missing. In the table there are around 170,000 clones, roughly four fifths of which are singletons. Sequenced input: peripheral blood. These receptors all stem from a woman aged 40-49 years with acute or convalescent COVID-19. Both conserved end residues are part of each CDR3. A D gene is named only where the DNA matches it firmly.

TRBD1,TRBV27,TRBJ1-6,CASSPDRGYSPLHF
NA,TRBV7-8,TRBJ2-7,CASSLEDRYEQYF
TRBD2,TRBV13,TRBJ2-2,CASSLFLAGGQKNTGELFF
TRBD1,TRBV19,TRBJ1-5,CASTRTGGGSQPQHF
NA,TRBV7-9,TRBJ1-1,CASSTDGRAEAFF
TRBD1,TRBV30,TRBJ1-5,CAWSQGGCQPQHF
TRBD1,TRBV6-2/TRBV6-3,TRBJ1-1,CASSPDRDTGAFF
NA,TRBV10-3,TRBJ1-5,CAINSGSNQPQHF
TRBD2,TRBV9,TRBJ2-2,CASSVEGEASGLGRELFF
TRBD2,TRBV6-5,TRBJ2-5,CASSSPGGSETQYF
TRBD1,TRBV19,TRBJ2-1,CASSTAGGSDEQFF
NA,TRBV5-1,TRBJ2-1,CASSPPLASYNEQFF
TRBD2,TRBV27,TRBJ2-7,CASSPRTGRTSGIYEQYF
NA,TRBV9,TRBJ1-1,CASSVSVNTEAFF
NA,TRBV11-1,TRBJ2-1,CASSLEGVDNEQFF
TRBD2,TRBV7-9,TRBJ2-3,CASSLTGLPSTDTQYF
TRBD1,TRBV9,TRBJ2-6,CASSSRGLSSGANVLTF
TRBD1,TRBV30,TRBJ1-1,CAWSVLRQGAEAFF
TRBD2,TRBV11-3,TRBJ2-5,CASSSSRLAGCQETQYF
TRBD1,TRBV9,TRBJ2-1,CASSVGVQGANYNEQFF
TRBD1,TRBV24-1,TRBJ2-7,CATSDVGTGFEQYF
NA,TRBV6-4,TRBJ1-5,CASSDSAGAGQPQHF
TRBD2,TRBV7-2,TRBJ2-7,CASSLVRAGGFEQYF
NA,TRBV10-3,TRBJ2-2,CAISTRDRGNTGELFF
NA,TRBV27,TRBJ2-1,CASSLVGGYNEQFF
NA,TRBV2,TRBJ2-5,CASKYNREETQYF
TRBD2,TRBV2,TRBJ2-7,CASARGGPSLYEQYF
NA,TRBV11-2,TRBJ1-2,CASSFGESYGYTF
TRBD1,TRBV19,TRBJ1-5,CASSMTGTGYHQPQHF
TRBD2,TRBV7-9,TRBJ2-5,CASSLWTSGNIKTQYF
TRBD2,TRBV11-2,TRBJ2-1,CASSLLAGQSSYNEQFF
TRBD2,TRBV3-1/TRBV3-2,TRBJ2-7,CASSQVSSGRDEQYF
NA,TRBV15,TRBJ2-2,CATSNPLGMGGELFF
TRBD2,TRBV19,TRBJ2-7,CASSRDYLAGAQSEQYF
TRBD2,TRBV5-1,TRBJ2-1,CASSLTSGSNEQFF
NA,TRBV4-1,TRBJ1-4,CASSPEGRTNEKLFF
NA,TRBV19,TRBJ2-3,CASSRDWGFGGGTDTQYF
NA,TRBV7-6,TRBJ2-6,CASSFGELGANVLTF
NA,TRBV28,TRBJ2-7,CASSYSARGDIYEQYF
NA,TRBV5-1,TRBJ1-2,CASSLQTGNYGYTF
NA,TRBV3-1/TRBV3-2,TRBJ1-3,CASSQRSYLVGNTIYF
NA,TRBV5-1,TRBJ1-6,CASRDFGASPLHF
TRBD1,TRBV5-1,TRBJ1-2,CASSLDLDREYGTF